Below, 31 T cell receptor beta chains from the same sample are listed, as sequenced in a study of T cells after yellow fever vaccination. TCRdb analysed the 5' RACE reads with MiXCR anew, one entry per CDR3 protein. This sample has about 300,000 distinct CDR3 sequences; approximately 10% occur once, and the top ten carry around 3.5%. The material was CD4+ T cells sorted from PBMCs, obtained 5 days after the yellow fever booster vaccination. The receptors originated from a man between 18 and 29 years old who received the YFV17D yellow fever vaccine.

The chain uses TRBV5-1 and TRBJ2-5, with D possibly being TRBD2 (7 bases). Trimming left V 6 bases short and J 2 bases short, with 17 bases between. This CDR3 contains 15 residues. Germline values: CDR1 SGHRS, CDR2 YFSETQ. The CDR3 loop is CASMGGATYQETQYF. CDR3 bases: TGCGCCAGCATGGGGGGGGCAACGTATCAAGAGACCCAGTACTTC.

This clonotype occurred a few times. The J gene is TRBJ2-7, the V gene TRBV19; the D is unclear. This CDR3 is 13 amino acids long. Germline CDR1 and CDR2: LNHDA and SQIVND (reference sequence). Trimming took off 11 bases at V and 2 bases at J, with 16 bases between the two ends. The DNA for the CDR3 is TGTGCCTGCCATCTTCAGGCGACCTACGAGCAGTACGTC. Protein product: CACHLQATYEQYV.

Only a few counts were recorded for this clonotype. The chain joins TRBV3-1 to TRBJ2-1; a weak D match, TRBD2 (5 bases). From germline, CDR1 is LGHDT and CDR2 YNNKEL (reference sequence). The CDR3 totals 15 residues. Trimming took 1 base from V and 5 from J, leaving 12 bases between them. CDR3 coding DNA: TGTGCCAGCAGCCAAGGCCGCTCTAGCCACAATGAGCAGTTCTTC. It specifies CASSQGRSSHNEQFF.

This clonotype was recorded a few times. The chain couples TRBV20-1 to TRBJ1-6; D unclear. The V and J ends lost 2 bases and 0 bases respectively, with 5 bases between them. Germline V CDR1 and CDR2: DFQATT, SNEGSKA (reference sequence). CDR3 length equals 14 residues. The CDR3 loop is CSARHPSYNSPLHF. The CDR3 region has the DNA TGCAGTGCTAGACATCCCTCCTATAATTCACCCCTCCACTTT.

This clonotype was detected only a few times. The gene calls are TRBV7-2 and TRBJ2-3, with a possible D match to TRBD2 (6 bases). CDR1 SGHTA and CDR2 FQGNSA come from the germline V gene. The CDR3 runs 16 residues. The V gene lost 5 bases and the J gene lost 4 bases, with 19 bases spanning the gap. CDR3 loop: CASSPLKTPGADTQYF. The CDR3 DNA sequence: TGTGCCAGCAGCCCCCTAAAAACCCCGGGGGCAGATACGCAGTATTTT.

This clonotype was detected a few times. The V gene is TRBV5-1, the J gene TRBJ2-2, with D tentatively TRBD1 (6 bases). Germline V gene lookup returns CDR1 SGHRS and CDR2 YFSETQ. Trimming left V 0 bases short and J 1 base short, with 16 bases between. The CDR3 extends over 18 amino acids. CDR3: CASSLAPQGQGNTGELFF. The DNA of the CDR3 is TGCGCCAGCAGCTTGGCCCCCCAGGGGCAGGGGAACACCGGGGAGCTGTTTTTT. Filled out from reference TRBV5-1 and TRBJ2-2, the complete variable domain reads KAGVTQTPRYLIKTRGQQVTLSCSPISGHRSVSWYQQTPGQGLQFLFEYFSETQRNKGNFPGRFSGRQFSNSRSEMNVSTLELGDSALYLCASSLAPQGQGNTGELFFGEGSRLTVL.

V and J are TRBV6-2 or TRBV6-3 and TRBJ1-5; D perhaps matches TRBD1 (5 bases). Germline CDR1 reads MNHEY; CDR2 reads SVGEGT. V lost 0 bases and J lost 15, with 15 bases in between. The CDR3 consists of 13 residues. The CDR3 spells CASSYSNGRAAHF. CDR3 DNA: TGTGCCAGCAGTTACTCGAATGGCAGGGCAGCGCATTTT.

This clonotype was recorded at least ten times. The chain links TRBV27 to TRBJ1-2; TRBD1 matches 8 bases. V shed 6 bases and J 6 bases; nucleotides not matched to a gene: 6. The germline V gene encodes CDR1 MNHEY and CDR2 SMNVEV (reference sequence). This CDR3 has 13 residues. The chain's CDR3 is CASRRTGRDGYTF. The CDR3 nucleotides read TGTGCCAGCAGGCGGACAGGGAGGGATGGCTACACCTTC.

This clonotype has just a few counts. The rearrangement joins TRBV6-2 or TRBV6-3 to TRBJ2-6; the match to TRBD1 covers 9 bases. Unmatched junction bases numbered 9, after V lost 0 bases and J lost 3 bases. Germline values: CDR1 MNHEY, CDR2 SVGEGT. The CDR3 loop spans 19 amino acids. The CDR3 loop reads CASSYSSSRDRVGANVLTF. In nucleotides, the CDR3 is TGTGCCAGCAGTTACTCTAGCTCCAGGGACAGGGTTGGGGCCAACGTCCTGACTTTC.

V and J are TRBV18 and TRBJ2-4, with a tentative D call TRBD2 (6 bases). V was cut by 3 bases and J by 1 base, with 10 bases left in between. The CDR3 runs 15 residues. Germline CDR1 is KGHSH and CDR2 is LQKENI. The CDR3 bases are TGTGCCAGCTCACCTGGAGGGACGGCCAAAAACATTCAGTACTTC. Its protein product is CASSPGGTAKNIQYF.

V is TRBV15 and J is TRBJ2-5; no reliable D call. Germline V gives CDR1 LNHNV, CDR2 YYDKDF (reference sequence). This CDR3 spans 13 amino acids. Deletions cut 6 bases from V and 1 base from J, with 9 bases between. The CDR3 loop is CATSGAAQETQYF. The CDR3 region has the DNA TGTGCCACCAGTGGCGCGGCCCAAGAGACCCAGTACTTC.

CDR3 nucleotides: TGCGCCAGCAGCCAAGACGGATATAGCAATCAGCCCCAGCATTTT. Its translation is CASSQDGYSNQPQHF. The chain is built from TRBV4-1 and TRBJ1-5; D uncertain. The length of the CDR3 is 15 residues. V was pared by 0 bases and J by 0 bases, with 6 bases between. Germline loops: CDR1 MGHRA, CDR2 YSYEKL.

This chain links TRBV6-6 with TRBJ2-2; 10 bases are a match to TRBD2. The germline CDR1 and CDR2 sequences are MNHNY and SVGAGI (reference sequence). Trimming removed 5 bases from V and 0 bases from J; junction bases left unmatched: 3. This CDR3 contains 16 residues. CDR3: CASSGLAVSNTGELFF. The CDR3 region has the DNA TGTGCCAGCAGTGGACTAGCGGTCTCGAACACCGGGGAGCTGTTTTTT.

This clonotype was detected a few times. The V gene is TRBV5-4, the J gene TRBJ1-2, with 9 bases identical to TRBD1. The CDR3 extends over 15 amino acids. V was clipped by 1 base and J by 5 bases; unmatched bases: 6. The germline CDR1 and CDR2 sequences are SGHNT and YYREEE (reference sequence). Here the CDR3 DNA reads TGTGCCAGCAGCTTGCCGACAGGGGGTCCTTATGGCTACACCTTC. This translates into CASSLPTGGPYGYTF.

This clonotype occurred a few times. The chain recombines TRBV6-5 with TRBJ2-7, with 7 positions matching TRBD1. The CDR3 runs 15 residues. With V trimmed by 2 bases and J by 2 bases, 6 bases remained unmatched. CDR1 is MNHEY and CDR2 is SVGAGI in the germline V gene. The CDR3 DNA is TGTGCCAGCAGTTACCAGGACAGGACTGCCTACGAGCAGTACTTC. It specifies CASSYQDRTAYEQYF.

This clonotype was seen repeatedly, ten times or more. This chain joins TRBV3-1 and TRBJ2-1; a weak D match, TRBD2 (5 bases). The CDR3 runs 13 residues. Germline CDR1 is LGHDT and CDR2 is YNNKEL (reference sequence). Trimming took 2 bases from V and 10 from J, leaving 12 bases between them. CDR3 sequence: CASSQFLGVEQFF. The CDR3, as DNA: TGTGCCAGCAGCCAATTCCTGGGAGTCGAGCAGTTCTTC.

The rearrangement uses TRBV7-9 and TRBJ2-3; TRBD2 agrees at 8 bases. CDR3 length: 16 residues. Germline trimming cut 1 base from V and 4 bases from J; bases unmatched to any gene: 7. CDR1 and CDR2 from the germline V gene are SEHNR and FQNEAQ (reference sequence). The CDR3 region has the DNA TGTGCCAGCAGCTTAGGTAGGACTAGCTACTCAGATACGCAGTATTTT. It specifies CASSLGRTSYSDTQYF.

CDR3 loop: CASRPLDRDTGELFF. DNA for the CDR3: TGTGCCAGCAGACCCCTCGACAGGGACACCGGGGAGCTGTTTTTT. The rearrangement links TRBV5-6 to TRBJ2-2, with TRBD1 identical over 7 bases. V lost 5 bases to trimming and J lost 3 bases; unmatched junction nucleotides: 7. Looked up from germline, CDR1 is SGHDT and CDR2 is YYEEEE. The CDR3 length is 15 residues.

The chain uses TRBV29-1 and TRBJ2-3; tentatively, D is TRBD2 (6 bases). CDR1 is SQVTM, CDR2 ANQGSEA, per germline. V was shortened by 4 bases and J by 0 bases, with 20 bases between the two germline ends. There are 17 residues in the CDR3. CDR3: CSVGGGRSGPSTDTQYF. The DNA for the CDR3 is TGCAGCGTTGGAGGAGGGAGAAGTGGTCCGAGCACAGATACGCAGTATTTT.

The gene calls are TRBV5-1 and TRBJ1-2; the D gene is possibly TRBD1 (6 bases). This CDR3 is 14 amino acids long. CDR1 is SGHRS and CDR2 is YFSETQ in the germline V gene. Trimming stripped 5 bases from V and 3 bases from J, with 14 bases between. The CDR3 loop is CASRPGRGDYGYTF. The CDR3 DNA reads TGCGCCAGCAGACCCGGGAGGGGGGACTATGGCTACACCTTC.

The chain uses TRBV12-3 or TRBV12-4 and TRBJ1-2; TRBD1 matches at 12 bases. The junction had 9 bases not matched to a gene; V was cut back by 3 bases and J by 13 bases. The CDR3 is 14 amino acids. CDR3 sequence (DNA): TGTGCCAGCAGTTTTCAACTGGGACAGGGGGCCGGCACCTTC. Protein: CASSFQLGQGAGTF.

Ten or more counts support this clonotype. The chain has TRBV5-1 and TRBJ2-5; 8 positions agree with TRBD2. The CDR3 is 14 amino acids. Trimming took 4 bases from V and 5 from J; bases not matched to a gene: 7. The germline gives CDR1 SGHRS, CDR2 YFSETQ. Here the CDR3 DNA reads TGCGCCAGCAGCCTTCGGGGGGGCCGGGAGACCCAGTACTTC. It specifies CASSLRGGRETQYF.

This clonotype was picked up a small number of times. This chain connects TRBV18 to TRBJ2-1; 8 bases are a match to TRBD2. Germline V gives CDR1 KGHSH, CDR2 LQKENI. CDR3 length: 16 amino acids. V trimming: 6 bases; J trimming: 7 bases; junction bases outside the gene matches: 14. For the CDR3, the DNA is TGTGCCAGCTCCACCCTCTCGGGGGGGCGTCGAAATGAGCAGTTCTTC. It yields the protein CASSTLSGGRRNEQFF.

This clonotype was detected many times. The V call is TRBV5-1, the J call TRBJ2-3; TRBD2 is a possible D gene (6 bases). The CDR3 contains 14 residues. V was pared by 4 bases and J by 2 bases, with 11 bases between. Germline V gene data show CDR1 as SGHRS and CDR2 as YFSETQ. CDR3 sequence (DNA): TGCGCCAGCAGCACGGGGGAACCCACAGATACGCAGTATTTT. Translating it yields CASSTGEPTDTQYF.

V gene TRBV20-1 combines with J gene TRBJ2-6, with 10 bases lining up with TRBD1. Trimming took 2 bases from V and 0 from J; bases not matched to a gene: 4. Per germline, CDR1 DFQATT and CDR2 SNEGSKA (reference sequence). The CDR3 is 17 amino acids. The CDR3 sequence is CSARPTGGLSGANVLTF. In DNA, the CDR3 is TGCAGTGCTAGACCGACAGGGGGCCTCTCTGGGGCCAACGTCCTGACTTTC.

This clonotype was detected ten times or more. The genes are TRBV20-1 and TRBJ1-1; a weak D match, TRBD1 (6 bases). The V end was cut by 3 bases, the J end by 7 bases, with 15 bases between. This CDR3 has 13 residues. CDR1 and CDR2 (germline): DFQATT, SNEGSKA (reference sequence). The CDR3 DNA sequence: TGCAGTGCTAGTGGGGGCGCGGGGAATGAAGCTTTCTTT. This sequence encodes CSASGGAGNEAFF.

The chain carries TRBV5-1 and TRBJ2-7; 7 bases agree with TRBD1. V gave up 3 bases and J gave up 2 bases; unmatched junction bases: 5. The CDR3 covers 14 residues. Germline V gives CDR1 SGHRS, CDR2 YFSETQ. The CDR3 is CASSSDRVPYEQYF. CDR3 sequence (DNA): TGCGCCAGCAGCTCCGACAGGGTGCCCTACGAGCAGTACTTC.

The chain employs TRBV12-3 or TRBV12-4 and TRBJ1-2, with D possibly being TRBD1 (6 bases). The V and J ends lost 5 bases and 3 bases respectively, with 16 bases between them. The CDR3 totals 15 residues. The CDR3 nucleotides are TGTGCCAGCAGTACCAACAGGGCGGGGTACTATGGCTACACCTTC. Translated: CASSTNRAGYYGYTF.

This clonotype appeared a single time. The genes are TRBV5-6 and TRBJ1-4; 7 bases fit TRBD1. J was trimmed by 9 bases and V by 3 bases; bases with no gene match: 8. Germline V CDR1 and CDR2: SGHDT, YYEEEE. The CDR3 is made up of 14 amino acids. Here the CDR3 reads CASSSQGVFKKLFF. The CDR3 coding sequence is TGTGCCAGCAGCTCTCAGGGGGTTTTTAAAAAACTGTTTTTT. Looking up the rest from reference TRBV5-6 and TRBJ1-4 gives the full variable domain: DAGVTQSPTHLIKTRGQQVTLRCSPKSGHDTVSWYQQALGQGPQFIFQYYEEEERQRGNFPDRFSGHQFPNYSSELNVNALLLGDSALYLCASSSQGVFKKLFFGSGTQLSVL.

The table lists this clonotype with a few counts. Compared with germline, one end of the junction differs, possibly owing to a read error. The V and J genes are TRBV7-7 and TRBJ2-5, with 7 bases lining up with TRBD1. The CDR3 is 13 residues long. CDR1 and CDR2 from the germline V gene are SSHAT and FNYEAQ (reference sequence). The DNA for the CDR3 is TGTGCTAGCAGCTTAGTCAGGGGGGAGACCCAGTACTTC. Its translation: CASSLVRGETQYF.

This clonotype was seen ten or more times. The J gene is TRBJ1-5, the V gene TRBV7-9; possible D gene TRBD1, 6 bases. Trimming removed 5 bases at V and 5 bases at J, with 10 bases between. The germline gives CDR1 SEHNR, CDR2 FQNEAQ (reference sequence). The length of the CDR3 is 13 residues. The CDR3 DNA reads TGTGCCAGCAGCCCCAGGGGTGATCAGCCCCAGCATTTT. The encoded protein is CASSPRGDQPQHF.